The rows below give T cell receptor beta chains drawn from one sample of a study of cytomegalovirus exposure and HLA in healthy donors. Using immunoSEQ multiplex PCR, the repertoire was profiled, and TCRdb retains in-frame clones only, with some absent. The data show 80,000 to 95,000 clones, approximately 80% seen once. Sequencing was done on a sample of PBMCs. The receptor set was obtained from a young woman in good health and CMV-seronegative. CDR3s include the opening cysteine and the closing phenylalanine or tryptophan. The order of the fields is V gene, D gene, clone size, J gene, CDR3 protein, CDR3 DNA. A D gene is named only where the DNA matches it firmly. Only part of the rows carry a size: once, few, many, or a class if the clone is expanded.

V gene: TRBV7-9; D gene: NA; clone size: NA; J gene: TRBJ2-5; CDR3 protein: CASSLGGQGRNQETQYF; CDR3 DNA: TGTGCCAGCAGCTTAGGGGGCCAAGGGCGAAACCAAGAGACCCAGTACTTC
V gene: TRBV7-2; D gene: TRBD1; clone size: NA; J gene: TRBJ1-4; CDR3 protein: CASSQGQGATNEKLFF; CDR3 DNA: TGTGCCAGCAGCCAGGGACAGGGTGCAACTAATGAAAAACTGTTTTTT
V gene: TRBV28; D gene: NA; clone size: NA; J gene: TRBJ1-1; CDR3 protein: CASTTASADTEAFF; CDR3 DNA: TGTGCCAGCACTACCGCCTCTGCGGACACTGAAGCTTTCTTT
V gene: TRBV9; D gene: NA; clone size: NA; J gene: TRBJ2-1; CDR3 protein: CASSPRSGPGQFF; CDR3 DNA: TGTGCCAGCAGCCCCCGGAGCGGACCCGGGCAGTTCTTC
V gene: TRBV14; D gene: NA; clone size: NA; J gene: TRBJ1-2; CDR3 protein: CASSQDLRGGDYGYTF; CDR3 DNA: TGTGCCAGCAGCCAAGATCTTCGGGGCGGGGACTATGGCTACACCTTC
V gene: TRBV23-1; D gene: TRBD2; clone size: NA; J gene: TRBJ2-1; CDR3 protein: CASSQTSGSENEQFF; CDR3 DNA: TGCGCCAGCAGTCAAACTAGCGGGAGTGAGAATGAGCAGTTCTTC
V gene: TRBV27; D gene: NA; clone size: NA; J gene: TRBJ1-2; CDR3 protein: CASSLSRTPNYGYTF; CDR3 DNA: TGTGCCAGCAGTTTATCCCGGACACCAAACTATGGCTACACCTTC
V gene: TRBV9; D gene: NA; clone size: once; J gene: TRBJ2-2; CDR3 protein: CASSSRVATGELFF; CDR3 DNA: TGTGCCAGCAGCTCCAGGGTGGCCACCGGGGAGCTGTTTTTT
V gene: TRBV27; D gene: TRBD1; clone size: once; J gene: TRBJ2-2; CDR3 protein: CASRQGRGTGELFF; CDR3 DNA: TGTGCCAGCCGACAGGGGCGTGGGACCGGGGAGCTGTTTTTT
V gene: TRBV27; D gene: NA; clone size: NA; J gene: TRBJ2-7; CDR3 protein: CASSLFGISSYEQYF; CDR3 DNA: TGTGCCAGCAGTTTATTCGGGATAAGTTCCTACGAGCAGTACTTC
V gene: TRBV5-6; D gene: NA; clone size: NA; J gene: TRBJ2-5; CDR3 protein: CASSLIDSVETQYF; CDR3 DNA: TGTGCCAGCAGCTTGATTGATAGCGTAGAGACCCAGTACTTC
V gene: TRBV27; D gene: NA; clone size: NA; J gene: TRBJ2-3; CDR3 protein: CASSPDFTLLTDTQYF; CDR3 DNA: TGTGCCAGCAGTCCCGACTTTACCCTTCTCACAGATACGCAGTATTTT